One T cell receptor beta chain is described in this entry. Its antigen is currently unknown. The sample comes from a study of shared clonotypes between healthy human individuals. Whole-study results and caveats: Naive subsets tended to show greater estimated richness than memory subsets. Lower generation probabilities were found for non-shared clonotypes than for those shared by all four donors. Depth of sequencing was expected to influence donor clonotype sharing.

Data came from immunoSEQ multiplex PCR; TCRdb stores just in-frame clones and leaves some out. The table lists around 1.4 million clones, 97% to 99% of them singletons. The CDR3 has 17 amino acids. Per germline, CDR1 SEHNR and CDR2 FQNEAQ (reference sequence). Trimming took off 2 bases at V and 1 base at J, with 17 bases between the two ends. Sequenced: naive CD4+ T cells sorted from blood. Subset reported: CD45RA+ positively selected. The V and J genes are TRBV7-9 and TRBJ1-1, with D maybe TRBD1 (6 bases). This TCR came from a man aged 30 to 45 in good health. CDR3 in DNA: TGTGCCAGCAGCTTAAGGGCCAGGGGCTTATCGAACACTGAAGCTTTCTTT. Encoded protein: CASSLRARGLSNTEAFF.